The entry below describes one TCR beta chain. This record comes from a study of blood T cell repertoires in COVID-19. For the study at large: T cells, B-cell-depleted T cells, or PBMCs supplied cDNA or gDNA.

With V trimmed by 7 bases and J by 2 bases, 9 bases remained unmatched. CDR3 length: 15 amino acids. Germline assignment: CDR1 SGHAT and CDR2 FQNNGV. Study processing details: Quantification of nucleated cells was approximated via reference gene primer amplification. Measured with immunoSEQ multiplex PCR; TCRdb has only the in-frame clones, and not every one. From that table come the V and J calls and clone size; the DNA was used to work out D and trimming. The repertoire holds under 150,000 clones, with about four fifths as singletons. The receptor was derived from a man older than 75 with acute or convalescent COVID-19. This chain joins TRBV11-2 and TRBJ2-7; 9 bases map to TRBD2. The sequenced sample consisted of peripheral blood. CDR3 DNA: TGTGCCAGCAAGGAAAAGGCGGGGGGGCCCTACGAGCAGTACTTC. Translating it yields CASKEKAGGPYEQYF.